Sequencing of this TCR beta chain was carried out in a study of T cell responses to AZD1222 COVID-19 vaccine. Study-level results: Nearly half of spike-specific TCRs reportedly target unmutated variant regions. Repertoire sampling happened only post peak T cell response. Recipients of AZD1222 seropositive at baseline numbered only 5 to 7. White British people made up most donors, females outnumbered males, and clonal diversity was possibly underestimated.

Comments on this clone: What it binds is unknown.

Deletions cut 3 bases from V and 4 bases from J, with 13 bases between. CDR3 length equals 15 residues. The germline gives CDR1 GTSNPN, CDR2 SVGIG (reference sequence). The assay was immunoSEQ multiplex PCR, and TCRdb's table has in-frame clones only and misses some. The data contain roughly 90,000 clones, around 87% of them singletons. This receptor was obtained from an adult who received the AZD1222 COVID-19 vaccine. The sample here was peripheral blood, taken 28 days after the second AZD1222 dose. The gene calls are TRBV30 and TRBJ1-6; D is perhaps TRBD1 (5 bases). CDR3 nucleotides: TGTGCCTGGAGGGGGGGATCTACTTATAATTCACCCCTCCACTTT. This codes for CAWRGGSTYNSPLHF. Combining the CDR3 with reference TRBV30 and TRBJ1-6 gives the whole variable domain SQTIHQWPATLVQPVGSPLSLECTVEGTSNPNLYWYRQAAGRGLQLLFYSVGIGQISSEVPQNLSASRPQDRQFILSSKKLLLSDSGFYLCAWRGGSTYNSPLHFGNGTRLTVT.